This TCR beta chain was identified during a study of CD8 T cells in ankylosing spondylitis. Study-level findings and limits: Enrichment of disease-linked clones was reportedly significant in matched ankylosing spondylitis synovial fluid.

Quantitative barcoded 5'-RACE was used to prepare TCR beta libraries. TCRdb analysed the 5' RACE reads with MiXCR anew, one entry per CDR3 protein. Of 340,000 or so distinct CDR3 sequences in the sample, 14% to 15% are singletons; the top ten hold 1.1%. A word on this clonotype: Its antigen is not known.

This CDR3 has 14 amino acids. V lost 2 bases, J lost 4 bases, and 10 bases lay in between. Germline CDR1 reads SGHTA; CDR2 reads FQGNSA. The chain has TRBV7-2 and TRBJ2-3; D unclear. Sequencing input: blood, either unsorted or a sorted T cell fraction (not recorded which). The TCR sequence derives from a male donor with ankylosing spondylitis or in good health (not recorded which). The CDR3 here is CASSLQQSPDTQYF. The CDR3 bases are TGTGCCAGCAGCTTACAACAGTCTCCAGATACGCAGTATTTT.